This TCR beta chain stems from a study of STAT5B mutations in CD4+ large granular lymphocyte leukemia. Study details: CD8+ depletion followed by anti-CD4 microbead selection was applied to cryopreserved cells.

To note about this clone: Its antigen is unknown.

Trimming took 4 bases from V and 3 from J, leaving 18 bases between them. CDR3 length: 16 amino acids. Looked up from germline, CDR1 is MNHNS and CDR2 is SASEGT. Findings and caveats of the study: Main leukemic clonotypes were patient-specific, but about 25% appeared at low frequency elsewhere. Compared with healthy controls (2/35), patient top clones favored TRBV06 (8/27).

Sequencing was performed with immunoSEQ multiplex PCR; in TCRdb, only in-frame clones are kept and a portion is missing. The sample carries thousands of clones, 87% recorded once. The sequenced material came from PBMCs. This sequence joins TRBV6-1 and TRBJ2-5, with D perhaps TRBD2 (6 bases). The TCR comes from a woman in her 70s with CD4+ T-cell large granular lymphocyte leukemia. As DNA, the CDR3 is TGTGCCAGCAGTGTTTGGAGGGGCGATCCCAAAGAGACCCAGTACTTC. The encoded protein is CASSVWRGDPKETQYF.